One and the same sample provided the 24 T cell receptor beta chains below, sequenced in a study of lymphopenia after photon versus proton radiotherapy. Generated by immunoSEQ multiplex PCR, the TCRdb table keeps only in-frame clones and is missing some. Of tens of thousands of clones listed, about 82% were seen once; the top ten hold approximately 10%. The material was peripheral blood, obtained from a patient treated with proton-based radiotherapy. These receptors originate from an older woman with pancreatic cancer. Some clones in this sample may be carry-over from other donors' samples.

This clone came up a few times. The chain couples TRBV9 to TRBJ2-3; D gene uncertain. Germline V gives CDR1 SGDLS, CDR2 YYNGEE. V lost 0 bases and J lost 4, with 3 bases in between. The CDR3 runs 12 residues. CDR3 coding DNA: TGTGCCAGCAGCGTAGGGGCAGATACGCAGTATTTT. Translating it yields CASSVGADTQYF. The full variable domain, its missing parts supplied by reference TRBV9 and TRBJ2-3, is DSGVTQTPKHLITATGQRVTLRCSPRSGDLSVYWYQQSLDQGLQFLIQYYNGEERAKGNILERFSAQQFPDLHSELNLSSLELGDSALYFCASSVGADTQYFGPGTRLTVL.

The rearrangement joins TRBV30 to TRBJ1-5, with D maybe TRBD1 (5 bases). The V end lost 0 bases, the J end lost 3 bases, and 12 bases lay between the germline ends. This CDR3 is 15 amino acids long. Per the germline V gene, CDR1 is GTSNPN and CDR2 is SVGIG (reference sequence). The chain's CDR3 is CAWSVGTQINQPQHF. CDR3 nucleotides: TGTGCCTGGAGTGTAGGGACCCAAATCAATCAGCCCCAGCATTTT.

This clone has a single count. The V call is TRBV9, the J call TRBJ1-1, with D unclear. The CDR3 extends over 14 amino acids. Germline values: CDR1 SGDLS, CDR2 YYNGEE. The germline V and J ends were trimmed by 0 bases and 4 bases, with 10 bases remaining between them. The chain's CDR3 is CASSVGGRGTEAFF. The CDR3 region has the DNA TGTGCCAGCAGCGTAGGCGGGCGCGGCACTGAAGCTTTCTTT.

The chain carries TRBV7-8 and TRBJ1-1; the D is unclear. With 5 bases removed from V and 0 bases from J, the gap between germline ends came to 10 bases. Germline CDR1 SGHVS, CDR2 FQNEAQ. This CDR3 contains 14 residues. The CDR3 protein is CASSPGGVNTEAFF. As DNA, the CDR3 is TGTGCCAGCAGCCCCGGCGGGGTGAACACTGAAGCTTTCTTT. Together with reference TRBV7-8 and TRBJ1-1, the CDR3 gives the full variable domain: GAGVSQSPRYKVAKRGQDVALRCDPISGHVSLFWYQQALGQGPEFLTYFQNEAQLDKSGLPSDRFFAERPEGSVSTLKIQRTQQEDSAVYLCASSPGGVNTEAFFGQGTRLTVV.

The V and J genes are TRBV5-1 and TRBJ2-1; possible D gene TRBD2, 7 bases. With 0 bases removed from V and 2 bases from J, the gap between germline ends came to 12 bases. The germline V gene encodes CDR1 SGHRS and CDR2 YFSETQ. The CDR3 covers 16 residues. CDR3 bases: TGCGCCAGCAGCTTGGAGGGCGGGGGCCCCTACAATGAGCAGTTCTTC. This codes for CASSLEGGGPYNEQFF.

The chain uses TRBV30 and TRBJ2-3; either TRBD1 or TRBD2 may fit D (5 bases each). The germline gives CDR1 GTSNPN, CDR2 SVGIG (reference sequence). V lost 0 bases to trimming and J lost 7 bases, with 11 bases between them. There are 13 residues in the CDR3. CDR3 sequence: CAWSVLGTYTQYF. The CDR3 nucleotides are TGTGCCTGGAGTGTACTTGGGACCTATACGCAGTATTTT.

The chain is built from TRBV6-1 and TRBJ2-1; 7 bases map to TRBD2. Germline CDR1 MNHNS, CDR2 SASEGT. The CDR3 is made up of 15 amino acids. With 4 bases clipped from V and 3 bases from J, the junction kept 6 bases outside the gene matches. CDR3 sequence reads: CASSASSGVYNEQFF. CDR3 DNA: TGTGCCAGCAGTGCCTCTAGCGGAGTCTACAATGAGCAGTTCTTC.

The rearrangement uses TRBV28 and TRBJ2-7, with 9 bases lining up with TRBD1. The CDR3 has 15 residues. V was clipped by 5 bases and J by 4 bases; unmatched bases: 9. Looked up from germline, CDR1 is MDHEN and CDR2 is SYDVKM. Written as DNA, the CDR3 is TGTGCCAGCAGTCCGGATCCGGGACAGGGATACGAGCAGTACTTC. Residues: CASSPDPGQGYEQYF.

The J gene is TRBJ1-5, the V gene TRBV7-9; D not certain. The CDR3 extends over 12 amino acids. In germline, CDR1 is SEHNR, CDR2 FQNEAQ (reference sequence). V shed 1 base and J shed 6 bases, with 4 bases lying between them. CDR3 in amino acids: CASSLDTQPQHF. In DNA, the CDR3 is TGTGCCAGCAGCTTAGATACTCAGCCCCAGCATTTT.

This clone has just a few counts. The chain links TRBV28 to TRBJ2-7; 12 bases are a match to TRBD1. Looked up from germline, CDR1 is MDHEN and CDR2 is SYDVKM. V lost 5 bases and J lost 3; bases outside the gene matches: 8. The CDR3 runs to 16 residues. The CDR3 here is CASSQTRDRGLYEQYF. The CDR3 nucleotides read TGTGCCAGCAGTCAAACCCGGGACAGGGGGCTCTACGAGCAGTACTTC.

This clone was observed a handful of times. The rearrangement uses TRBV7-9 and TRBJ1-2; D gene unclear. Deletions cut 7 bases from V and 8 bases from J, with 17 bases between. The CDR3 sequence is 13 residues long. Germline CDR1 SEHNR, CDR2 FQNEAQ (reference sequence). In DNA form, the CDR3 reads TGTGCCAGCAACCCACATGGTGAGACCGGCTACACCTTC. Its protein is CASNPHGETGYTF.

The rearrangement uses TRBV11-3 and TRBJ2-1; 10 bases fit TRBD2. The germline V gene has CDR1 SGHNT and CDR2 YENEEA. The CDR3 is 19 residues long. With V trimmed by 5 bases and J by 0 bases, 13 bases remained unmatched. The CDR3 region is CASSPGWTSGSSSYNEQFF. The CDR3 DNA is TGTGCCAGCAGCCCCGGGTGGACTAGCGGAAGTAGCTCCTACAATGAGCAGTTCTTC.

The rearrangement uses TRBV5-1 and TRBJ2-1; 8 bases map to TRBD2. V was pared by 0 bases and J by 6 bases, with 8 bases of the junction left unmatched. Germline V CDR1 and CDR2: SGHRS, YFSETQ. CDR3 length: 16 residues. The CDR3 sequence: CASSLGLARGGNEQFF. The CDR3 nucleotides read TGCGCCAGCAGCTTGGGACTAGCGAGAGGGGGCAATGAGCAGTTCTTC.

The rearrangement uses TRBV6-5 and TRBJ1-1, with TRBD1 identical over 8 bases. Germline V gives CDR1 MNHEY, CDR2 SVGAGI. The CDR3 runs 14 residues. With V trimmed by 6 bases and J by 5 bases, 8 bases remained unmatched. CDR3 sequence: CASRPQGAGTEAFF. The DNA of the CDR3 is TGTGCCAGCAGACCTCAGGGGGCGGGAACTGAAGCTTTCTTT.

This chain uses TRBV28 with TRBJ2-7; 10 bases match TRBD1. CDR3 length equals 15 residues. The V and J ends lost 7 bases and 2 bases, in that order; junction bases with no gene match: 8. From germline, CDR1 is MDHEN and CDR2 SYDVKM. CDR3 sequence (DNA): TGTGCCAGCAAAGAGACAGGGGGCGGAACCTACGAGCAGTACTTC. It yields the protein CASKETGGGTYEQYF. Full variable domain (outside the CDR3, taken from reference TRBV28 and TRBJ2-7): DVKVTQSSRYLVKRTGEKVFLECVQDMDHENMFWYRQDPGLGLRLIYFSYDVKMKEKGDIPEGYSVSREKKERFSLILESASTNQTSMYLCASKETGGGTYEQYFGPGTRLTVT.

For the CDR3, the DNA is TGTGCCAGCAGTGAAGGGAATTATGAGCAGTTCTTC. Translating it yields CASSEGNYEQFF. The chain recombines TRBV2 with TRBJ2-1, with D hard to call. The V gene's germline CDR1 is SNHLY and CDR2 FYNNEI. Trimming stripped 1 base from V and 8 bases from J, with 6 bases between. The CDR3 spans 12 residues.

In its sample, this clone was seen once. CDR3 sequence: CASSTTGGSSGANVLTF. CDR3 DNA sequence: TGTGCCAGTAGTACGACGGGGGGCTCGTCTGGGGCCAACGTCCTGACTTTC. The chain combines TRBV19 with TRBJ2-6, with D possibly matching TRBD2 (7 bases). Deletions cut 4 bases from V and 1 base from J, with 14 bases between. Germline CDR1 reads LNHDA; CDR2 reads SQIVND (reference sequence). This CDR3 region has 17 residues.

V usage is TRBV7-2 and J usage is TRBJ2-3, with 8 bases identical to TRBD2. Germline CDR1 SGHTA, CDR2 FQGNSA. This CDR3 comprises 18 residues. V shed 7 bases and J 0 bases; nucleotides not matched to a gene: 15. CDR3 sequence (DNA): TGTGCCAGCACAATAGGACGGGGGGGCCGTCCTAGCACAGATACGCAGTATTTT. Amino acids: CASTIGRGGRPSTDTQYF.

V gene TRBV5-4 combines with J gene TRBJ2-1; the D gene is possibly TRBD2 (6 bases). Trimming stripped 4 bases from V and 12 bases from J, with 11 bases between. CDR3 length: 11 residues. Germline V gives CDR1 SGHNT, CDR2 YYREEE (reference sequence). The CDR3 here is CASSGPGGQFF. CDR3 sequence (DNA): TGTGCCAGCAGCGGCCCCGGGGGGCAGTTCTTC.

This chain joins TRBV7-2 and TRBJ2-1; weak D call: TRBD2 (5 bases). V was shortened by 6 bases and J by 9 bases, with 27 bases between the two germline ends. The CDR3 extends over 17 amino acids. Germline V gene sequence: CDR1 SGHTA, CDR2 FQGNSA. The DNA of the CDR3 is TGTGCCAGCAGTTTACCTTTAGACCGGGAACTAAGGAGTGAGCAGTTCTTC. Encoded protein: CASSLPLDRELRSEQFF.

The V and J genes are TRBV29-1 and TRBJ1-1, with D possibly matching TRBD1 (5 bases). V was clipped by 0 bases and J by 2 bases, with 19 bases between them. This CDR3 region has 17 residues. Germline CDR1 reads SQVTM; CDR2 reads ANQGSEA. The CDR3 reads CSVEDFTSGPINTEAFF. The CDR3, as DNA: TGCAGCGTTGAAGATTTTACATCGGGACCGATTAACACTGAAGCTTTCTTT.

This CDR3 is CASSFQNTGELFF. The CDR3 region has the DNA TGCGCCAGCAGCTTCCAGAACACCGGGGAGCTGTTTTTT. V and J are TRBV5-1 and TRBJ2-2; D call uncertain. Germline lookup yields CDR1 SGHRS and CDR2 YFSETQ. The V and J ends lost 2 bases and 1 base respectively, with 3 bases between them. The CDR3 is 13 residues long. Together with reference TRBV5-1 and TRBJ2-2, the CDR3 gives the full variable domain: KAGVTQTPRYLIKTRGQQVTLSCSPISGHRSVSWYQQTPGQGLQFLFEYFSETQRNKGNFPGRFSGRQFSNSRSEMNVSTLELGDSALYLCASSFQNTGELFFGEGSRLTVL.

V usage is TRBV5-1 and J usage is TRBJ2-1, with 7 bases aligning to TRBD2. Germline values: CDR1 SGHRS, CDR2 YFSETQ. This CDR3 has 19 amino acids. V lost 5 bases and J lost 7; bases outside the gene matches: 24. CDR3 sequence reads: CASRHRDGSYTGGPNEQFF. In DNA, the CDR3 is TGCGCCAGCAGGCACCGGGACGGATCCTACACGGGAGGACCTAATGAGCAGTTCTTC.

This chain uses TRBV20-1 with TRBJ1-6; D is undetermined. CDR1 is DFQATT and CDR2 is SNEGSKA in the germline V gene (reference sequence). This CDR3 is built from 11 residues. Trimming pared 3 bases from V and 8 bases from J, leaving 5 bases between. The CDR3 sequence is CSARGDSPLHF. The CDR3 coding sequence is TGCAGTGCTAGGGGCGATTCACCCCTCCACTTT.